Listed below are T cell receptor beta chains from one sample, sequenced in a study of blood T cell repertoires in COVID-19. Here immunoSEQ multiplex PCR was the method, and the copy in TCRdb shows in-frame clones only, minus some. The sample has 95,000 to 150,000 clones; 70% to 85% are singletons. What was sequenced was peripheral blood. Receptor source: a woman aged 65 to 85 with acute or convalescent COVID-19. The CDR3 runs from the conserved cysteine through the conserved F or W. A D gene is named only where the DNA matches it firmly. Where a row states a size, it is once, few, many or the class of an expanded clone; other rows omit it.

V: TRBV7-2; size: -; J: TRBJ2-3; D: TRBD2; DNA: TGTGCCAGCAGCTTAGCCTATAGACTAGCGGGGGCCACAGATACGCAGTATTTT; CDR3: CASSLAYRLAGATDTQYF
V: TRBV18; size: -; J: TRBJ1-6; D: TRBD1; DNA: TGTGCCAGCTCACCGGGACAGGGGATGGGTAATTCACCCCTCCACTTT; CDR3: CASSPGQGMGNSPLHF
V: TRBV6-2/TRBV6-3; size: -; J: TRBJ1-3; D: -; DNA: TGTGCCAGCAGCAGGACATACGCCCCTGGAAACACCATATATTTT; CDR3: CASSRTYAPGNTIYF
V: TRBV14; size: -; J: TRBJ2-7; D: -; DNA: TGTGCCAGCAGCCGGTTCAGGGGTAGTAACGAGCAGTACTTC; CDR3: CASSRFRGSNEQYF
V: TRBV5-1; size: -; J: TRBJ1-1; D: -; DNA: TGCGCCAGCAGCTCTGGTGGGGGGGTTAACACTGAAGCTTTCTTT; CDR3: CASSSGGGVNTEAFF
V: TRBV23-1; size: -; J: TRBJ1-6; D: -; DNA: TGCGCCAGCAGTCTTCGGTCCCAAAAGAATTCACCCCTCCACTTT; CDR3: CASSLRSQKNSPLHF
V: TRBV9; size: -; J: TRBJ2-5; D: TRBD2; DNA: TGTGCCAGCAGCGCAGGGACTAGCGGGAGGGGCCAAGAGACCCAGTACTTC; CDR3: CASSAGTSGRGQETQYF
V: TRBV5-5; size: -; J: TRBJ1-5; D: TRBD1; DNA: TGTGCCAGTCACCCGGGACAGGGCCTTCGTTATAGCAATCAGCCCCAGCATTTT; CDR3: CASHPGQGLRYSNQPQHF
V: TRBV5-4; size: -; J: TRBJ2-5; D: -; DNA: TGTGCCAGCAGCTTGGAGGCACAGGTCGGGACCCAGTACTTC; CDR3: CASSLEAQVGTQYF
V: TRBV6-5; size: few; J: TRBJ1-1; D: -; DNA: TGTGCCAGCATTCAGGGGATCATGAACACTGAAGCTTTCTTT; CDR3: CASIQGIMNTEAFF
V: TRBV7-9; size: once; J: TRBJ2-3; D: -; DNA: TGTGCCAGCAGCTTATACGCGGGGTCTAGCACAGATACGCAGTATTTT; CDR3: CASSLYAGSSTDTQYF
V: TRBV29-1; size: few; J: TRBJ1-2; D: -; DNA: TGCAGCGTTGCTAAAGGGGGTGGCTACACCTTC; CDR3: CSVAKGGGYTF
V: TRBV5-4; size: -; J: TRBJ2-1; D: TRBD2; DNA: TGTGCCAGCAGCTTTAATAGCGGGGGCGCCTACAATGAGCAGTTCTTC; CDR3: CASSFNSGGAYNEQFF
V: TRBV11-2; size: few; J: TRBJ1-1; D: -; DNA: TGTGCCAGCAGCTTCCCAGAGGACAAAACCAACACCACTGAAGCTTTCTTT; CDR3: CASSFPEDKTNTTEAFF
V: TRBV7-2; size: -; J: TRBJ2-5; D: TRBD1; DNA: TGTGCCAGCACCGCACAGGGGGCGACCCAGTACTTC; CDR3: CASTAQGATQYF
V: TRBV13; size: once; J: TRBJ2-1; D: TRBD1; DNA: TGTGCCAGCAGCGCCACCGGGACAGGGGGCGTCAATGAGCAGTTCTTC; CDR3: CASSATGTGGVNEQFF
V: TRBV9; size: few; J: TRBJ2-5; D: TRBD1; DNA: TGTGCCAGCAGCGTAGGAGGACAGGGGGCAGGGGAGACCCAGTACTTC; CDR3: CASSVGGQGAGETQYF
V: TRBV5-8; size: -; J: TRBJ2-5; D: TRBD2; DNA: TGTGCCAGCAGCTGGGGACTAGCGGGGGGTTCTCCGGAGACCCAGTACTTC; CDR3: CASSWGLAGGSPETQYF
V: TRBV10-1; size: few; J: TRBJ1-5; D: -; DNA: TGCGCCAGCAGTCAGGGGATCGATCAGCCCCAGCATTTT; CDR3: CASSQGIDQPQHF
V: TRBV7-2; size: -; J: TRBJ2-5; D: -; DNA: TGTGCCAGCTCTCATCGAGCAGGGGCGGAGACCCAGTACTTC; CDR3: CASSHRAGAETQYF
V: TRBV3-1/TRBV3-2; size: -; J: TRBJ1-2; D: -; DNA: TGTGCCAGCAGCCAACTCCCCCGGCAGGGAGGGAACTATGGCTACACCTTC; CDR3: CASSQLPRQGGNYGYTF
V: TRBV9; size: few; J: TRBJ2-5; D: -; DNA: TGTGCCAGCAGCGATAGTGGGAGGGAGACCCAGTACTTC; CDR3: CASSDSGRETQYF
V: TRBV27; size: -; J: TRBJ1-2; D: TRBD1; DNA: TGTGCCAGCAGTTTATCCGCCCTGGGACAGGGCTATGGCTACACCTTC; CDR3: CASSLSALGQGYGYTF
V: TRBV5-1; size: -; J: TRBJ1-2; D: TRBD1; DNA: TGCGCCAGCAGCTCGTCGACAGGGGGGAGGAACTATGGCTACACCTTC; CDR3: CASSSSTGGRNYGYTF
V: TRBV4-1; size: -; J: TRBJ1-3; D: TRBD1; DNA: TGCGCCAGCAGCCGGATCCCCGGACAGGGGGTCTCTGGAAACACCATATATTTT; CDR3: CASSRIPGQGVSGNTIYF
V: TRBV4-2; size: few; J: TRBJ2-1; D: -; DNA: TGTGCCAGCAGCCAAGATCGCGGGGGCGGGGGAGTCAACTACAATGAGCAGTTCTTC; CDR3: CASSQDRGGGGVNYNEQFF
V: TRBV11-3; size: -; J: TRBJ1-6; D: -; DNA: TGTGCCAGCAGCTCGACAACTAATTCACCCCTCCACTTT; CDR3: CASSSTTNSPLHF
V: TRBV7-9; size: -; J: TRBJ1-4; D: -; DNA: TGTGCCAGCAGCTTAGCTGGCAGTAATGAAAAACTGTTTTTT; CDR3: CASSLAGSNEKLFF
V: TRBV19; size: -; J: TRBJ2-3; D: TRBD1; DNA: TGTGCCAGTACCACGGGGGACAGGGAAAGGTGGAATACGCAGTATTTT; CDR3: CASTTGDRERWNTQYF
V: TRBV7-9; size: -; J: TRBJ1-1; D: -; DNA: TGTGCCAGCAGCTTACAGGCCTTGAACACTGAAGCTTTCTTT; CDR3: CASSLQALNTEAFF
V: TRBV29-1; size: -; J: TRBJ1-3; D: TRBD1; DNA: TGCAGCGTTGGGGGACAGCTGAGCTCTGGAAACACCATATATTTT; CDR3: CSVGGQLSSGNTIYF
V: TRBV5-1; size: -; J: TRBJ2-1; D: -; DNA: TGCGCCAGCAGAGTCGTCCGGGGTGTTTACAATGAGCAGTTCTTC; CDR3: CASRVVRGVYNEQFF
V: TRBV15; size: -; J: TRBJ1-1; D: -; DNA: TGTGCCACCAGCACACGGACAGACATTTTATCAAGGGCTTTCTTT; CDR3: CATSTRTDILSRAFF
V: TRBV4-2; size: -; J: TRBJ1-2; D: TRBD1; DNA: TGTGCCAGCAGCCAAGAGGGACAGGGGGCGTTCGTCTATGGCTACACCTTC; CDR3: CASSQEGQGAFVYGYTF
V: TRBV6-1; size: -; J: TRBJ2-5; D: -; DNA: TGTGCCAGCAGTGACGGGACTCAAGAGACCCAGTACTTC; CDR3: CASSDGTQETQYF